Presented here are 15 T cell receptor beta chains from one specimen sequenced in a study of response to subunit inactivated influenza vaccine. TCRdb fed the RT-PCR reads into MiXCR, producing one record per CDR3 protein. The sample contains some 570,000 distinct CDR3 sequences, 11% of which appear only once. This sample also belongs to another study, concerning T cells expressing NK-cell markers. This second study notes: Making the TCR beta cDNA relied on 5'RACE template switching with UMIs.

The sample in question was PBMCs from blood, obtained on the day of vaccination. These receptor sequences come from a man in his fifties or sixties who received an inactivated influenza vaccine.

The chain recombines TRBV7-2 with TRBJ2-2, with D perhaps matching TRBD1 (6 bases). The CDR3 covers 13 residues. The germline gives CDR1 SGHTA, CDR2 FQGNSA. With 9 bases removed from V and 7 bases from J, the gap between germline ends came to 15 bases. The CDR3 spells CASGTGLSGELFF. The CDR3 region has the DNA TGTGCCAGTGGAACAGGGCTGAGCGGGGAGCTGTTTTTT.

J is TRBJ1-1 and V is TRBV10-3; no reliable D call. Between the trimmed V and J ends, which lost 6 bases and 10 bases, there was a span of 12 bases. Germline CDR1 is ENHRY and CDR2 is SYGVKD. The length of the CDR3 is 11 residues. The CDR3 spells CAISGESRAFF. The CDR3 nucleotides are TGTGCCATCAGCGGGGAAAGTCGAGCTTTCTTT.

The J gene is TRBJ2-1, the V gene TRBV2, with D unresolved. Trimming cost V 7 bases and J 6 bases, with 22 bases left between them. Germline V gives CDR1 SNHLY, CDR2 FYNNEI. There are 16 residues in the CDR3. DNA of the CDR3: TGTGCCAGCAACCCAGCTGGAGCTTGGTCCAGCAATGAGCAGTTCTTC. Translated: CASNPAGAWSSNEQFF.

This clonotype was seen a few times. V gene TRBV6-1 combines with J gene TRBJ2-4; 11 bases map to TRBD1. The CDR3 is 16 amino acids. Germline assignment: CDR1 MNHNS and CDR2 SASEGT. Trimming at V came to 6 bases and at J to 0 bases, leaving 4 bases not matched to a gene. The CDR3 nucleotides are TGTGCCAGCAGGGACAGGGGGCCTCTAGCCAAAAACATTCAGTACTTC. Amino acids: CASRDRGPLAKNIQYF.

The chain combines TRBV29-1 with TRBJ2-5, with D unresolved. CDR3 size: 13 residues. Germline lookup yields CDR1 SQVTM and CDR2 ANQGSEA. V lost 2 bases, J lost 5 bases, and 12 bases lay in between. CDR3 coding DNA: TGCAGCGTTGAAAGTGGTGGGCTGGAGACCCAGTACTTC. Translation: CSVESGGLETQYF.

The chain recombines TRBV29-1 with TRBJ2-1; the match to TRBD2 covers 10 bases. The ends lost 7 bases at V and 0 bases at J; junction bases unmatched: 6. The CDR3 has 15 amino acids. Germline values: CDR1 SQVTM, CDR2 ANQGSEA. Here the CDR3 reads CSAGSGGSSYNEQFF. The DNA for the CDR3 is TGCAGCGCGGGTAGCGGGGGGAGCTCCTACAATGAGCAGTTCTTC.

This clonotype came up a few times. This CDR3 is CASSLRDRGYSPLHF. CDR3 DNA: TGTGCCAGCAGCTTAAGGGACAGGGGTTATTCACCCCTCCACTTT. This chain links TRBV7-2 with TRBJ1-6, with TRBD1 matching 10 bases. The CDR3 is 15 amino acids. V gave up 2 bases and J gave up 8 bases; unmatched junction bases: 3. Germline CDR1 SGHTA, CDR2 FQGNSA.

This clonotype showed up just a few times. The chain joins TRBV6-1 to TRBJ2-1, with D possibly matching TRBD1 (6 bases). Germline-derived CDR1 and CDR2 are MNHNS and SASEGT. The ends were cut back, 7 bases at V and 0 bases at J, with 10 bases in the middle. The CDR3 covers 14 residues. The CDR3 coding sequence is TGTGCCAGCACCCGGACAGTCTCCTACAATGAGCAGTTCTTC. Protein sequence: CASTRTVSYNEQFF.

The rearrangement joins TRBV28 to TRBJ2-3; D not resolved. The CDR3 contains 12 residues. Germline assignment: CDR1 MDHEN and CDR2 SYDVKM. The V and J ends lost 10 bases and 3 bases respectively, with 11 bases between them. CDR3: CATTTLTDTQYF. The DNA for the CDR3 is TGTGCCACCACTACATTGACAGATACGCAGTATTTT.

The chain has TRBV20-1 and TRBJ2-1, with 7 bases that match TRBD1. V trimming: 2 bases; J trimming: 4 bases; junction bases outside the gene matches: 11. This CDR3 is 16 amino acids long. CDR1 and CDR2 (germline): DFQATT, SNEGSKA (reference sequence). The CDR3 protein is CSARKPGQRIYNEQFF. The DNA of the CDR3 is TGCAGTGCTAGAAAACCGGGACAGAGGATATACAATGAGCAGTTCTTC.

This clonotype was counted ten times or more. The chain carries TRBV5-1 and TRBJ2-7; perhaps TRBD1 as D (6 bases). The germline V gene encodes CDR1 SGHRS and CDR2 YFSETQ. The length of the CDR3 is 14 residues. V lost 4 bases, J lost 2 bases, and 13 bases lay in between. CDR3 sequence: CASSPSTGAYEQYF. The CDR3 nucleotides read TGCGCCAGCAGCCCTTCGACAGGAGCCTACGAGCAGTACTTC.

The table lists this clonotype with a few counts. The chain carries TRBV12-3 or TRBV12-4 and TRBJ2-3; 10 bases line up with TRBD2. The CDR3 runs to 16 residues. The V and J ends lost 5 bases and 2 bases, in that order; junction bases with no gene match: 7. CDR3 sequence (DNA): TGTGCCAGCAGTCCGGGACTAGCGAGCCTCACAGATACGCAGTATTTT. Translation gives CASSPGLASLTDTQYF.

Note on this clonotype: A far larger clone is off by one base, so a read error is likely. The CDR3 bases are TGTGCCAACAGCCCCGGGACGGGCGGAGAGACCCAGTACTTC. It encodes CANSPGTGGETQYF. This chain uses TRBV11-3 with TRBJ2-5; D might be TRBD1 or TRBD2, each matching 5 bases. The CDR3 has 14 amino acids. Germline loops: CDR1 SGHNT, CDR2 YENEEA. Based on the CDR3 plus reference TRBV11-3 and TRBJ2-5, the full variable domain is EAGVVQSPRYKIIEKKQPVAFWCNPISGHNTLYWYLQNLGQGPELLIRYENEEAVDDSQLPKDRFSAERLKGVDSTLKIQPAELGDSAVYLCANSPGTGGETQYFGPGTRLLVL.

The V and J genes are TRBV6-5 and TRBJ2-2; TRBD2 aligns across 10 bases. This CDR3 is 17 amino acids long. In germline, CDR1 is MNHEY, CDR2 SVGAGI. V shed 4 bases, J shed 3 bases, and the junction held 8 bases outside the gene matches. The CDR3 loop reads CASSSSLAGADTGELFF. The CDR3, as DNA: TGTGCCAGCAGTTCCTCCCTAGCGGGAGCAGACACCGGGGAGCTGTTTTTT.

The chain recombines TRBV7-9 with TRBJ2-5, with D hard to call. Germline V gene sequence: CDR1 SEHNR, CDR2 FQNEAQ (reference sequence). With 4 bases removed from V and 3 bases from J, the gap between germline ends came to 6 bases. CDR3 length equals 12 residues. The CDR3 region is CASSSVEETQYF. In DNA form, the CDR3 reads TGTGCCAGCAGCTCCGTTGAAGAGACCCAGTACTTC.